These 4 T cell receptor beta chains were all obtained from the same sample, sequenced in a study of cytomegalovirus exposure and HLA in healthy donors. PCR used 60 Vbeta primers and 13 Jbeta primers. Assay: immunoSEQ multiplex PCR; the TCRdb copy retains only in-frame clones and omits some. The sample has more than 95,000 clones; the top ten hold approximately 2%. Source material: PBMCs. The origin of the receptors is a man between 40 and 49 years old in good health and CMV-seronegative.

J is TRBJ2-3 and V is TRBV5-1, with D tentatively TRBD2 (6 bases). Between the trimmed V and J ends, which lost 4 bases and 3 bases, there was a span of 12 bases. This CDR3 region has 14 residues. CDR1 SGHRS and CDR2 YFSETQ come from the germline V gene. CDR3 sequence: CASSGGLQTDTQYF. CDR3 DNA: TGCGCCAGCAGCGGGGGACTGCAAACAGATACGCAGTATTTT. Full variable domain (rest looked up from reference TRBV5-1 and TRBJ2-3): KAGVTQTPRYLIKTRGQQVTLSCSPISGHRSVSWYQQTPGQGLQFLFEYFSETQRNKGNFPGRFSGRQFSNSRSEMNVSTLELGDSALYLCASSGGLQTDTQYFGPGTRLTVL.

The chain recombines TRBV10-3 with TRBJ1-2; 10 bases map to TRBD1. Germline CDR1 reads ENHRY; CDR2 reads SYGVKD. J lost 4 bases, V lost 7 bases, and 9 bases had no gene match. This CDR3 comprises 15 residues. The CDR3 coding sequence is TGTGCCATCACTCACCCGGGACAGGGGAGCTATGGCTACACCTTC. The encoded protein is CAITHPGQGSYGYTF.

V and J are TRBV2 and TRBJ2-7; perhaps TRBD2 as D (5 bases). Germline assignment: CDR1 SNHLY and CDR2 FYNNEI. The CDR3 spans 14 residues. Trimming took 5 bases from V and 5 from J, leaving 16 bases between them. Here the CDR3 reads CASSIGNRADEQYF. CDR3 DNA sequence: TGTGCCAGCAGTATCGGGAATCGGGCGGACGAGCAGTACTTC.

DNA for the CDR3: TGTGCCAGCGAAGGGGGCACCTACGAGCAGTACTTC. Protein product: CASEGGTYEQYF. The chain employs TRBV7-9 and TRBJ2-7, with TRBD1 matching over 7 bases. The CDR3 consists of 12 residues. CDR1 is SEHNR and CDR2 is FQNEAQ in the germline V gene (reference sequence). V was pared by 8 bases and J by 2 bases, with 3 bases of the junction left unmatched.